The 21 T cell receptor beta chains given below trace back to one sample, sequenced in a study of OX40 agonist ivuxolimab in advanced cancers. This table comes from immunoSEQ multiplex PCR, and its TCRdb copy is limited to in-frame clones, with some not included. The sample records about 91,000 clones, about nine tenths being singletons. The source was CD4+ or CD8+ T cells sorted from blood, collected in a trial of the OX40 agonist ivuxolimab. Receptor source: an adult with an advanced solid tumor such as melanoma, head and neck, liver or kidney cancer.

The chain joins TRBV5-1 to TRBJ1-1, with 10 bases matching TRBD1. The length of the CDR3 is 14 residues. J was trimmed by 5 bases and V by 5 bases; bases with no gene match: 6. Germline CDR1 SGHRS, CDR2 YFSETQ. This CDR3 reads CASRPGTGETEAFF. DNA of the CDR3: TGCGCCAGCAGGCCCGGGACAGGGGAGACTGAAGCTTTCTTT.

The chain carries TRBV5-1 and TRBJ2-5, with 14 bases matching TRBD2. Trimming removed 3 bases from V and 4 bases from J; junction bases left unmatched: 2. Germline V gives CDR1 SGHRS, CDR2 YFSETQ. The length of the CDR3 is 15 residues. The CDR3 DNA is TGCGCCAGCAGCTCCGGACTAGCGGGAGGAGAGACCCAGTACTTC. It yields the protein CASSSGLAGGETQYF.

The rearrangement uses TRBV28 and TRBJ2-2, with TRBD1 as a possible D gene (6 bases). The CDR3 sequence is 15 residues long. From germline, CDR1 is MDHEN and CDR2 SYDVKM. V lost 6 bases to trimming and J lost 4 bases, with 15 bases between them. As DNA, the CDR3 is TGTGCCAGCAGCTCCCCGGGACACCCCACCGGGGAGCTGTTTTTT. The encoded protein is CASSSPGHPTGELFF.

The CDR3 reads CASSLPRGKAEQYF. CDR3 sequence (DNA): TGTGCCAGCAGTTTACCCCGCGGGAAGGCCGAGCAGTACTTC. The gene calls are TRBV28 and TRBJ2-7, with D perhaps TRBD2 (6 bases). V was trimmed by 2 bases and J by 6 bases, leaving 14 bases between them. The CDR3 consists of 14 residues. Germline CDR1 is MDHEN and CDR2 is SYDVKM.

This clone appeared a single time. This chain connects TRBV19 to TRBJ1-5; 12 nucleotides agree with TRBD1. This CDR3 spans 16 amino acids. Germline CDR1 is LNHDA and CDR2 is SQIVND (reference sequence). Trimming at V came to 6 bases and at J to 4 bases, leaving 7 bases not matched to a gene. CDR3 nucleotides: TGTGCCAGTAGGGGACAGGGGGCATTAGGGAATCAGCCCCAGCATTTT. Its translation: CASRGQGALGNQPQHF.

In this sample, this clone turned up once. The V and J genes are TRBV29-1 and TRBJ2-7, with D perhaps matching TRBD2 (6 bases). CDR1 and CDR2 from the germline V gene are SQVTM and ANQGSEA. This CDR3 is built from 12 residues. V was trimmed by 4 bases and J by 0 bases, leaving 7 bases between them. CDR3: CSVGRDSYEQYF. CDR3 DNA sequence: TGCAGCGTTGGGCGGGACTCCTACGAGCAGTACTTC.

The chain recombines TRBV4-1 with TRBJ2-7; 9 positions match TRBD1. Germline trimming cut 1 base from V and 7 bases from J; bases unmatched to any gene: 8. CDR1 and CDR2 from the germline V gene are MGHRA and YSYEKL. The CDR3 contains 15 residues. This CDR3 reads CASSQGGTGSGEQYF. DNA of the CDR3: TGCGCCAGCAGCCAAGGAGGGACAGGGTCGGGGGAGCAGTACTTC.

The chain uses TRBV19 and TRBJ2-1; D possibly corresponds to TRBD2 (5 bases). Germline values: CDR1 LNHDA, CDR2 SQIVND (reference sequence). V dropped 2 bases and J dropped 8 bases, with 19 bases sitting between them. The CDR3 is made up of 16 amino acids. The CDR3 here is CASSIRGSHLSYEQFF. In DNA, the CDR3 is TGTGCCAGTAGTATACGGGGATCTCATTTGTCCTATGAGCAGTTCTTC. The entire variable domain, with the rest obtained from reference TRBV19 and TRBJ2-1, is as follows: DGGITQSPKYLFRKEGQNVTLSCEQNLNHDAMYWYRQDPGQGLRLIYYSQIVNDFQKGDIAEGYSVSREKKESFPLTVTSAQKNPTAFYLCASSIRGSHLSYEQFFGPGTRLTVL.

This clone was seen at least ten times. The chain links TRBV11-1 to TRBJ1-4, with D unclear. Trimming removed 1 base at V and 10 bases at J, with 10 bases between. Germline CDR1 and CDR2: SGHAT and FQDESV (reference sequence). The CDR3 runs 13 residues. DNA for the CDR3: TGTGCCAGCAGCTTAGTGGAGGCGGGAAAACTGTTTTTT. Its translation is CASSLVEAGKLFF.

The V gene is TRBV5-6, the J gene TRBJ2-1, with D possibly TRBD2 on 6 matching bases. With 3 bases removed from V and 10 bases from J, the gap between germline ends came to 17 bases. Per the germline V gene, CDR1 is SGHDT and CDR2 is YYEEEE. CDR3 length: 14 residues. CDR3 nucleotide sequence: TGTGCCAGCAGCTCCTCCGGGACTCACCTAGAGCAGTTCTTC. It yields the protein CASSSSGTHLEQFF.

The chain employs TRBV11-2 and TRBJ1-2; D might be TRBD1 (5 bases). The V end was cut by 0 bases, the J end by 4 bases, with 9 bases between. Germline CDR1 is SGHAT and CDR2 is FQNNGV. CDR3 size: 14 residues. The CDR3 DNA sequence: TGTGCCAGCAGCTTAGAGCCAGGGCGCTATGGCTACACCTTC. Amino acid sequence: CASSLEPGRYGYTF.

With regard to this clone: Distinct nucleotide sequences in the sample also encode this CDR3. The V call is TRBV28, the J call TRBJ2-7; D remains unclear. CDR3 length: 14 amino acids. The ends were cut back, 4 bases at V and 2 bases at J, with 12 bases in the middle. Germline CDR1 and CDR2: MDHEN and SYDVKM. The CDR3 sequence: CASSSPGQTYEQYF. CDR3 sequence (DNA): TGTGCCAGCAGTTCCCCCGGGCAGACCTACGAGCAGTACTTC. Filled out from reference TRBV28 and TRBJ2-7, the complete variable domain reads DVKVTQSSRYLVKRTGEKVFLECVQDMDHENMFWYRQDPGLGLRLIYFSYDVKMKEKGDIPEGYSVSREKKERFSLILESASTNQTSMYLCASSSPGQTYEQYFGPGTRLTVT.

V usage is TRBV14 and J usage is TRBJ1-2; D is unresolved. CDR1 and CDR2 (germline): SGHDN, FVKESK. Trimming took off 0 bases at V and 4 bases at J, with 9 bases between the two ends. The CDR3 is 14 amino acids. DNA for the CDR3: TGTGCCAGCAGCCAAGATCAAGGGATCTATGGCTACACCTTC. Protein product: CASSQDQGIYGYTF.

The CDR3 protein is CASGPGPQYF. CDR3 nucleotide sequence: TGTGCCAGCGGGCCTGGACCGCAGTACTTC. The chain carries TRBV28 and TRBJ2-7; D remains unclear. Germline CDR1 and CDR2: MDHEN and SYDVKM. The CDR3 length is 10 residues. V was trimmed by 8 bases and J by 9 bases, leaving 11 bases between them. Full variable domain (outside the CDR3, taken from reference TRBV28 and TRBJ2-7): DVKVTQSSRYLVKRTGEKVFLECVQDMDHENMFWYRQDPGLGLRLIYFSYDVKMKEKGDIPEGYSVSREKKERFSLILESASTNQTSMYLCASGPGPQYFGPGTRLTVT.

This clone was found a few times. The chain employs TRBV5-8 and TRBJ2-7, with D unresolved. Per germline, CDR1 SGHTS and CDR2 YDEGEE. The CDR3 extends over 13 amino acids. V was clipped by 1 base and J by 2 bases, with 7 bases between them. The CDR3 is CASSLYGPYEQYF. The CDR3 nucleotides read TGTGCCAGCAGCTTGTACGGTCCCTACGAGCAGTACTTC.

The rearrangement uses TRBV28 and TRBJ1-1, with 8 bases aligning to TRBD1. The CDR3 extends over 12 amino acids. Germline CDR1 MDHEN, CDR2 SYDVKM. Trimming removed 2 bases from V and 9 bases from J; junction bases left unmatched: 2. CDR3: CASSLRTGKAFF. DNA for the CDR3: TGTGCCAGCAGTTTAAGGACAGGGAAAGCTTTCTTT.

This clone has a handful of counts. The chain joins TRBV11-2 to TRBJ1-2; no definite D call. The CDR3 length is 12 residues. Trimming removed 5 bases at V and 0 bases at J, with 4 bases between. CDR1 and CDR2 (germline): SGHAT, FQNNGV. In nucleotides, the CDR3 is TGTGCCAGCAGCCGGACTAACTATGGCTACACCTTC. It yields the protein CASSRTNYGYTF.

The chain employs TRBV10-3 and TRBJ2-3, with no clear D. Germline assignment: CDR1 ENHRY and CDR2 SYGVKD. V lost 4 bases and J 4 bases, leaving 9 bases between the germline ends. The CDR3 contains 13 residues. The chain's CDR3 is CAISAANADTQYF. The CDR3 bases are TGTGCCATCAGTGCAGCAAACGCAGATACGCAGTATTTT.

V and J are TRBV19 and TRBJ2-1, with 10 bases fitting TRBD1. In germline, CDR1 is LNHDA, CDR2 SQIVND (reference sequence). The ends lost 7 bases at V and 9 bases at J; junction bases unmatched: 15. The CDR3 extends over 16 amino acids. The CDR3 DNA sequence: TGTGCCAGTACCAGCGACCGGGGACAGGGGCTTGGTGAGCAGTTCTTC. It yields the protein CASTSDRGQGLGEQFF. The whole variable domain, filled in from reference TRBV19 and TRBJ2-1, reads DGGITQSPKYLFRKEGQNVTLSCEQNLNHDAMYWYRQDPGQGLRLIYYSQIVNDFQKGDIAEGYSVSREKKESFPLTVTSAQKNPTAFYLCASTSDRGQGLGEQFFGPGTRLTVL.

The chain uses TRBV7-2 and TRBJ2-3; 9 bases fit TRBD2. Trimming removed 4 bases from V and 1 base from J; junction bases left unmatched: 3. There are 15 residues in the CDR3. Germline CDR1 SGHTA, CDR2 FQGNSA. This CDR3 is CASSSWTSGTDTQYF. In DNA, the CDR3 is TGTGCCAGCAGCTCCTGGACTAGCGGCACAGATACGCAGTATTTT.

The chain employs TRBV6-1 and TRBJ2-3, with 11 bases that match TRBD2. The germline V gene has CDR1 MNHNS and CDR2 SASEGT. J lost 3 bases, V lost 2 bases, and 4 bases had no gene match. The CDR3 totals 16 residues. The CDR3 DNA follows: TGTGCCAGCAGTGAAAATCGACTAGCGGGAACAGATACGCAGTATTTT. This codes for CASSENRLAGTDTQYF.